These 11 T cell receptor beta chains came from one sample sequenced in a study of vaccination effects on CD4 cells after COVID-19. Profiled with immunoSEQ multiplex PCR; TCRdb holds only in-frame clones, not every one. The table lists roughly 26,000 clones, 75% to 85% of them singletons. Viral peptide pool expansion of antigen-specific CD4+ T cells preceded sequencing in the ViraFEST assay. Isolation of CD4+ T cells took place after about 10 days of culture. The infection with SARS-CoV-2 (confirmed by PCR) occurred in this person between March and December 2020. The antigens these receptors bind are not known. The sequencing used CD4+ T cells from PBMCs cultured with HCoV-NL63 spike peptides, collected before COVID-19 vaccination. These receptors were obtained from a human donor who had a prior SARS-CoV-2 infection.

The gene calls are TRBV19 and TRBJ1-4, with D perhaps matching TRBD1 (6 bases). The V gene's germline CDR1 is LNHDA and CDR2 SQIVND (reference sequence). Trimming removed 4 bases from V and 5 bases from J, with 11 bases in between. The CDR3 sequence is 14 residues long. CDR3 DNA: TGTGCCAGTAGTACGACAGGAGGAAATGAAAAACTGTTTTTT. Amino acids: CASSTTGGNEKLFF. The variable domain in full, with the rest retrieved from reference TRBV19 and TRBJ1-4, is DGGITQSPKYLFRKEGQNVTLSCEQNLNHDAMYWYRQDPGQGLRLIYYSQIVNDFQKGDIAEGYSVSREKKESFPLTVTSAQKNPTAFYLCASSTTGGNEKLFFGSGTQLSVL.

J is TRBJ2-6 and V is TRBV5-5, with TRBD1 identical over 10 bases. Germline-derived CDR1 and CDR2 are SGHKS and YYEKEE (reference sequence). CDR3 length: 17 amino acids. After removal of 0 bases from V and 2 bases from J, the junction contained 2 bases not matched to a gene. This chain's CDR3 is CASSLGQGAAGANVLTF. The CDR3 nucleotides read TGTGCCAGCAGCTTGGGACAGGGGGCGGCTGGGGCCAACGTCCTGACTTTC. Using reference TRBV5-5 and TRBJ2-6 for the parts outside the CDR3, the full variable domain is DAGVTQSPTHLIKTRGQQVTLRCSPISGHKSVSWYQQVLGQGPQFIFQYYEKEERGRGNFPDRFSARQFPNYSSELNVNALLLGDSALYLCASSLGQGAAGANVLTFGAGSRLTVL.

The J gene is TRBJ1-1, the V gene TRBV3-1 (or the pseudogene TRBV3-2); D gene uncertain. Between the trimmed V and J ends, which lost 2 bases and 4 bases, there was a span of 8 bases. Germline loops: CDR1 LGHDT, CDR2 YNNKEL (reference sequence). The CDR3 extends over 13 amino acids. This CDR3 reads CASSQREVTEAFF. The CDR3 region has the DNA TGTGCCAGCAGCCAACGGGAGGTCACTGAAGCTTTCTTT.

This chain joins TRBV9 and TRBJ2-1; TRBD2 matches at 9 bases. Germline V gene data show CDR1 as SGDLS and CDR2 as YYNGEE. After removal of 3 bases from V and 4 bases from J, the junction contained 2 bases not matched to a gene. The CDR3 spans 14 residues. CDR3 sequence reads: CASSGSGRYNEQFF. CDR3 in DNA: TGTGCCAGCAGCGGTAGCGGGAGATACAATGAGCAGTTCTTC. Looking up the rest from reference TRBV9 and TRBJ2-1 gives the full variable domain: DSGVTQTPKHLITATGQRVTLRCSPRSGDLSVYWYQQSLDQGLQFLIQYYNGEERAKGNILERFSAQQFPDLHSELNLSSLELGDSALYFCASSGSGRYNEQFFGPGTRLTVL.

The chain carries TRBV4-1 and TRBJ1-4; 7 bases are a match to TRBD1. The length of the CDR3 is 14 residues. V dropped 3 bases and J dropped 6; count of bases not matched to a gene: 4. CDR1 is MGHRA and CDR2 is YSYEKL in the germline V gene. In DNA form, the CDR3 reads TGCGCCAGCAGCCAGGAGGGGGCGGATGAAAAACTGTTTTTT. The encoded protein is CASSQEGADEKLFF.

The rearrangement links TRBV6-5 to TRBJ2-7, with TRBD2 matching 7 bases. This CDR3 has 15 amino acids. Germline V gene lookup returns CDR1 MNHEY and CDR2 SVGAGI. The V gene end was trimmed by 5 bases and the J gene end by 4 bases; junction bases not matched to a gene: 11. The CDR3 bases are TGTGCCAGCAGTATTTCTAGCGGACCTACATACGAGCAGTACTTC. Encoded protein: CASSISSGPTYEQYF.

Here the CDR3 reads CASSPPGGIQNIQYF. The CDR3 nucleotides read TGTGCCAGCTCACCACCGGGCGGGATACAAAACATTCAGTACTTC. The chain carries TRBV18 and TRBJ2-4, with D perhaps TRBD2 (6 bases). Per the germline V gene, CDR1 is KGHSH and CDR2 is LQKENI. The CDR3 totals 15 residues. V lost 0 bases and J lost 5, with 11 bases in between.

The chain is built from TRBV9 and TRBJ2-2, with TRBD2 matching 8 bases. This CDR3 comprises 16 residues. V dropped 4 bases and J dropped 6; count of bases not matched to a gene: 11. Germline V lookup: CDR1 SGDLS, CDR2 YYNGEE. CDR3 amino acids: CASSRISGGFAGELFF. The DNA for the CDR3 is TGTGCCAGCAGCAGGATAAGCGGGGGATTTGCCGGGGAGCTGTTTTTT.

The chain links TRBV12-3 or TRBV12-4 to TRBJ2-5; D is possibly TRBD1 (6 bases). The CDR3 is made up of 13 amino acids. V lost 5 bases to trimming and J lost 1 base, with 8 bases between them. CDR3 sequence (DNA): TGTGCCAGCAGTACAGGGTTCCAAGAGACCCAGTACTTC. It is translated as CASSTGFQETQYF.

The genes are TRBV6-5 and TRBJ2-7; D ambiguous. From germline, CDR1 is MNHEY and CDR2 SVGAGI. The CDR3 runs 12 residues. Trimming took 4 bases from V and 3 from J, leaving 7 bases between them. This CDR3 reads CASSSHFYEQYF. The CDR3 nucleotides are TGTGCCAGCAGTTCCCACTTCTACGAGCAGTACTTC.

This chain uses TRBV7-2 with TRBJ1-5; no definite D call. V was pared by 1 base and J by 3 bases, with 7 bases between. The germline V gene encodes CDR1 SGHTA and CDR2 FQGNSA. The CDR3 consists of 14 residues. The CDR3 DNA reads TGTGCCAGCAGCTTAGAGGTTATCAATCAGCCCCAGCATTTT. Protein product: CASSLEVINQPQHF.